Below are 2 T cell receptor beta chains sequenced from a single sample in a study of blood T cell repertoires in COVID-19. Profiling relied on immunoSEQ multiplex PCR, and the TCRdb table lists in-frame clones only, not all of them. The profile shows 64,000 or so clones, around 80% of them singletons. The sample comprised peripheral blood. All receptors come from a man at least 80 years old with acute or convalescent COVID-19.

CDR3 residues: CASSQEGTGSGYTF. Written as DNA, the CDR3 is TGTGCCAGCAGCCAAGAAGGCACAGGGTCGGGCTACACCTTC. The chain is built from TRBV3-1 (or the pseudogene TRBV3-2) and TRBJ1-2; TRBD1 is a possible D gene (6 bases). This CDR3 spans 14 amino acids. The V and J ends lost 0 bases and 8 bases respectively, with 13 bases between them. CDR1 is LGHDT, CDR2 YNNKEL, per germline (reference sequence).

This chain uses TRBV9 with TRBJ2-5; 7 nucleotides agree with TRBD2. Germline trimming cut 5 bases from V and 5 bases from J; bases unmatched to any gene: 12. The CDR3 is 15 amino acids. Germline values: CDR1 SGDLS, CDR2 YYNGEE. Here the CDR3 reads CASSLTGGSGETQYF. The CDR3 DNA sequence: TGTGCCAGCAGTCTGACGGGCGGGAGCGGGGAGACCCAGTACTTC.